The next 29 T cell receptor beta chains were all read from a single sample in a study of cytomegalovirus exposure and HLA in healthy donors. A multiplex PCR was run with 60 Vbeta primers and 13 Jbeta primers. Only in-frame clones appear in the TCRdb table, and some are missing; sequencing was by immunoSEQ multiplex PCR. The sample has roughly 190,000 clones; around three quarters are singletons. Sequencing used PBMCs. The source of these receptors is a woman in her thirties in good health and CMV-seropositive.

The chain employs TRBV7-8 and TRBJ2-1; TRBD1 aligns across 8 bases. CDR1 is SGHVS, CDR2 FQNEAQ, per germline. This CDR3 has 13 residues. Trimming removed 5 bases from V and 14 bases from J; junction bases left unmatched: 11. This CDR3 reads CASSLDREFTEFF. In DNA, the CDR3 is TGTGCCAGCAGCCTGGACAGGGAATTCACAGAGTTCTTC.

The chain joins TRBV19 to TRBJ2-2, with a possible D match to TRBD2 (5 bases). The CDR3 spans 14 residues. Trimming took off 3 bases at V and 5 bases at J, with 10 bases between the two ends. Germline loops: CDR1 LNHDA, CDR2 SQIVND (reference sequence). In DNA form, the CDR3 reads TGTGCCAGTAGTATGGCGGGCGGAACCGGGGAGCTGTTTTTT. Translation gives CASSMAGGTGELFF.

This sequence joins TRBV28 and TRBJ1-1; D gene unclear. Germline V gene data show CDR1 as MDHEN and CDR2 as SYDVKM. Trimming cost V 5 bases and J 3 bases, with 13 bases left between them. The CDR3 loop spans 14 amino acids. The CDR3 nucleotides read TGTGCCAGCAGTGAGCATAAGATCCACACTGAAGCTTTCTTT. Protein: CASSEHKIHTEAFF.

The V call is TRBV28, the J call TRBJ1-5, with 11 bases fitting TRBD1. V lost 7 bases and J lost 7; bases outside the gene matches: 9. Germline V CDR1 and CDR2: MDHEN, SYDVKM. This CDR3 has 15 amino acids. In DNA form, the CDR3 reads TGTGCCAGCACCCCTCCGGGACAGGGGGTCCAGCCCCAGCATTTT. It translates to CASTPPGQGVQPQHF.

The CDR3 here is CASSQRGVREKLFF. The CDR3 DNA reads TGTGCCAGCAGTCAACGGGGGGTAAGGGAAAAACTGTTTTTT. V and J are TRBV6-5 and TRBJ1-4; weak D call: TRBD1 (5 bases). With 5 bases removed from V and 8 bases from J, the gap between germline ends came to 15 bases. The length of the CDR3 is 14 residues. Looked up from germline, CDR1 is MNHEY and CDR2 is SVGAGI.

The count of this clone is one. The chain couples TRBV27 to TRBJ1-2, with 7 bases lining up with TRBD1. This CDR3 spans 15 amino acids. The V gene's germline CDR1 is MNHEY and CDR2 SMNVEV (reference sequence). The J segment lost 4 bases and the V segment lost 4 bases, leaving 9 bases of the junction unmatched. CDR3 DNA: TGTGCCAGCAGTTCCCCAGGGGGAAACCCCTATGGCTACACCTTC. Its protein product is CASSSPGGNPYGYTF.

The CDR3 protein is CAWTGAKNTEAFF. The CDR3 DNA sequence: TGTGCCTGGACTGGAGCAAAGAACACTGAAGCTTTCTTT. The V call is TRBV30, the J call TRBJ1-1; D not certain. The CDR3 runs 13 residues. CDR1 and CDR2 (germline): GTSNPN, SVGIG (reference sequence). The V and J ends lost 4 bases and 1 base respectively, with 10 bases between them.

The CDR3 DNA is TGTGCCAGCAGTTATAGCGGGGGGGCGTCCGAGACCCAGTACTTC. It specifies CASSYSGGASETQYF. The gene calls are TRBV6-6 and TRBJ2-5, with 11 positions matching TRBD2. CDR3 length equals 15 residues. The V and J ends lost 3 bases and 5 bases, in that order; junction bases with no gene match: 5. From germline, CDR1 is MNHNY and CDR2 SVGAGI (reference sequence).

V and J are TRBV6-5 and TRBJ2-7, with D possibly TRBD1 on 6 matching bases. Germline CDR1 MNHEY, CDR2 SVGAGI. Trimming left V 2 bases short and J 5 bases short, with 10 bases between. The CDR3 consists of 13 residues. The chain's CDR3 is CASSYTAGDEQYF. CDR3 DNA sequence: TGTGCCAGCAGTTACACTGCAGGGGACGAGCAGTACTTC.

This chain uses TRBV5-6 with TRBJ1-2; D not certain. Germline assignment: CDR1 SGHDT and CDR2 YYEEEE. V lost 0 bases to trimming and J lost 4 bases, with 19 bases between them. The length of the CDR3 is 17 residues. The CDR3 DNA is TGTGCCAGCAGCTTGGCACGGGTAGAAAGGCTGCGCTATGGCTACACCTTC. This sequence encodes CASSLARVERLRYGYTF.

The V and J genes are TRBV7-2 and TRBJ2-1; 7 bases agree with TRBD1. Per the germline V gene, CDR1 is SGHTA and CDR2 is FQGNSA. The CDR3 totals 13 residues. V was clipped by 6 bases and J by 5 bases; unmatched bases: 4. The CDR3 DNA is TGTGCCAGCAGATTTACAGGGGACAATGAGCAGTTCTTC. Protein product: CASRFTGDNEQFF.

Points on this clone: One junction end does not reproduce the germline sequence, and a read error may be involved. The chain couples TRBV29-1 to TRBJ1-2; D might be TRBD1 (6 bases). The CDR3 spans 14 residues. CDR1 SQVTM and CDR2 ANQGSEA come from the germline V gene. The CDR3 reads CNVRAGAESYGYTF. The CDR3 DNA follows: TGCAACGTTCGAGCGGGGGCGGAGAGCTATGGCTACACCTTC.

The chain employs TRBV18 and TRBJ2-1; a weak D match, TRBD2 (7 bases). Trimming removed 1 base at V and 0 bases at J, with 10 bases between. The V gene's germline CDR1 is KGHSH and CDR2 LQKENI. CDR3 size: 16 residues. CDR3 DNA sequence: TGTGCCAGCTCACCACGGGGGGGCGTCTCCTACAATGAGCAGTTCTTC. Translated, it gives CASSPRGGVSYNEQFF.

This chain connects TRBV5-1 to TRBJ1-4; D may be TRBD1 (5 bases). V lost 4 bases, J lost 5 bases, and 18 bases lay in between. Germline V gene data show CDR1 as SGHRS and CDR2 as YFSETQ. This CDR3 region has 16 residues. The CDR3 coding sequence is TGCGCCAGCAGCGTCGACAGCCTTAAACTCAATGAAAAACTGTTTTTT. The encoded protein is CASSVDSLKLNEKLFF.

In this sample, this clone turned up a few times. This chain joins TRBV5-1 and TRBJ1-2, with D possibly being TRBD1 (6 bases). This CDR3 region has 19 residues. Trimming cost V 1 base and J 3 bases, with 25 bases left between them. Germline lookup yields CDR1 SGHRS and CDR2 YFSETQ. DNA for the CDR3: TGCGCCAGCAGCTTGCTTTGGGCAGGGGCACCCTCGGACGACTATGGCTACACCTTC. Translation gives CASSLLWAGAPSDDYGYTF.

Points on this clone: The germline gene is not matched at one end of the junction; a read error may be the cause. V usage is TRBV19 and J usage is TRBJ1-3; D gene ambiguous. The CDR3 spans 9 residues. Per germline, CDR1 LNHDA and CDR2 SQIVND (reference sequence). CDR3 sequence (DNA): TGTGCCAGTAGTATGACGCGAGGATTT. The encoded protein is CASSMTRGF.

The chain links TRBV2 to TRBJ1-3; tentatively, D is TRBD1 (6 bases). Germline CDR1 is SNHLY and CDR2 is FYNNEI. The CDR3 is 15 amino acids. V was cut by 1 base and J by 5 bases, with 12 bases left in between. The DNA for the CDR3 is TGTGCCAGCAGTGAAGAAGGGGGAGGGCGAAACACCATATATTTT. This encodes CASSEEGGGRNTIYF.

In its sample, this clone was seen a few times. The J gene is TRBJ1-1, the V gene TRBV27; 8 bases map to TRBD1. Germline CDR1 reads MNHEY; CDR2 reads SMNVEV (reference sequence). CDR3 size: 13 residues. V gave up 5 bases and J gave up 4 bases; unmatched junction bases: 3. The CDR3 region is CASSPGQGTEAFF. The CDR3 DNA reads as TGTGCCAGCAGTCCCGGACAGGGCACTGAAGCTTTCTTT.

The genes are TRBV2 and TRBJ1-1; D is unclear. Germline V lookup: CDR1 SNHLY, CDR2 FYNNEI. The V end lost 4 bases, the J end lost 1 base, and 7 bases lay between the germline ends. The length of the CDR3 is 13 residues. The CDR3 is CASSVGGNTEAFF. CDR3 DNA: TGTGCCAGCAGTGTTGGCGGGAACACTGAAGCTTTCTTT.

The CDR3 spells CASSLSRGANVLTF. The CDR3 DNA sequence: TGTGCCAGCAGCTTATCGAGAGGGGCCAACGTCCTGACTTTC. This chain uses TRBV7-2 with TRBJ2-6; D unresolved. Germline CDR1 reads SGHTA; CDR2 reads FQGNSA. The CDR3 totals 14 residues. The ends were cut back, 2 bases at V and 4 bases at J, with 6 bases in the middle.

This chain links TRBV30 with TRBJ1-5; the D is unclear. Trimming removed 2 bases from V and 6 bases from J, with 11 bases in between. Per the germline V gene, CDR1 is GTSNPN and CDR2 is SVGIG (reference sequence). CDR3 length: 13 amino acids. This CDR3 is CAWSFSEGQPQHF. As DNA, the CDR3 is TGTGCCTGGAGTTTCTCAGAGGGTCAGCCCCAGCATTTT.

The V call is TRBV7-2, the J call TRBJ2-7, with a tentative D call TRBD1 (6 bases). CDR3 length: 14 residues. Germline loops: CDR1 SGHTA, CDR2 FQGNSA. The V end lost 0 bases, the J end lost 3 bases, and 9 bases lay between the germline ends. Here the CDR3 reads CASSLASGDYEQYF. The DNA of the CDR3 is TGTGCCAGCAGCTTAGCGTCAGGGGACTACGAGCAGTACTTC.

The CDR3 DNA reads TGTGCCAGCAGTTGGGGGGAGGGGGACGGCTACACCTTC. It encodes CASSWGEGDGYTF. J is TRBJ1-2 and V is TRBV6-1; a possible D gene is TRBD1 (6 bases). The length of the CDR3 is 13 residues. V dropped 5 bases and J dropped 8 bases, with 15 bases sitting between them. Germline assignment: CDR1 MNHNS and CDR2 SASEGT.

This clone was picked up a small number of times. V gene TRBV1 combines with J gene TRBJ2-5; TRBD2 is taken as the D call from the table, unchecked against the DNA. TRBV1 is labeled a pseudogene. This CDR3 has 17 amino acids. The CDR3 reads CTSSQVGPPGLHPSQYF. CDR3 bases: TGCACCAGCAGCCAAGTAGGGCCACCGGGACTCCACCCTTCCCAGTACTTC.

The chain couples TRBV5-1 to TRBJ2-1; 7 positions match TRBD1. The germline V gene has CDR1 SGHRS and CDR2 YFSETQ. The CDR3 extends over 16 amino acids. V gave up 4 bases and J gave up 2 bases; unmatched junction bases: 9. Written as DNA, the CDR3 is TGCGCCAGCAGCCGAGGGGCTACAGGGGCCTACAATGAGCAGTTCTTC. Amino acids: CASSRGATGAYNEQFF.

Comments on this clone: Because the CDR3's place on the DNA is in doubt, the DNA is left out and the CDR3 is given as listed by TCRdb. The genes are TRBV6-5 and TRBJ1-1; TRBD1 is the table's D call, not checked against the DNA. The CDR3 contains 15 residues when both ends are counted. Germline CDR1 reads MNHEY; CDR2 reads SVGAGI. The CDR3 sequence is CASSTSDRGGTEAFF.

The chain is built from TRBV28 and TRBJ2-7, with TRBD2 identical over 7 bases. J was trimmed by 6 bases and V by 6 bases; bases with no gene match: 8. The length of the CDR3 is 13 residues. Germline CDR1 is MDHEN and CDR2 is SYDVKM. CDR3 amino acids: CASSLPVAGEQYF. In nucleotides, the CDR3 is TGTGCCAGCAGCCTCCCGGTAGCGGGCGAGCAGTACTTC.

CDR3 DNA: TGTGCCAGCAGTTTACAGATTGAAGCTTTCTTT. Translated: CASSLQIEAFF. The V call is TRBV28, the J call TRBJ1-1; D is undetermined. The CDR3 extends over 11 amino acids. Trimming took off 2 bases at V and 7 bases at J, with 5 bases between the two ends. Germline V gene sequence: CDR1 MDHEN, CDR2 SYDVKM.

The chain combines TRBV4-1 with TRBJ2-2, with a possible D match to TRBD1 (5 bases). V gave up 2 bases and J gave up 2 bases, with 12 bases separating them. The CDR3 runs to 16 residues. Germline CDR1 is MGHRA and CDR2 is YSYEKL. The CDR3 coding sequence is TGCGCCAGCAGCCAACCGATTAGGGGTAACACCGGGGAGCTGTTTTTT. Translated, it gives CASSQPIRGNTGELFF.